The T cell receptor (beta chain) under discussion was sequenced for a study of long-term antiretroviral therapy in people with HIV. Findings of the study overall: HIV repertoires spanned narrower CDR3 length ranges than controls. Blood draws took place between the mid-2000s and the late 2010s and possibly involved older ART regimens. Clones that had undergone expansion before ART prevailed in the repertoire throughout all time points.

Running of the v3.0 immunoSEQ assay took place at survey level. The assay was immunoSEQ multiplex PCR, and TCRdb's table has in-frame clones only and misses some. The table lists about 16,000 clones, under 90% of them singletons. This clone has a handful of counts. The target antigen is unknown. Germline V CDR1 and CDR2: MDHEN, SYDVKM. The V segment lost 8 bases and the J segment 5 bases; nucleotides outside the gene matches: 10. The CDR3 runs 14 residues. The sequence came from a young man with HIV. The chain recombines TRBV28 with TRBJ2-7; 9 nucleotides align to TRBD1. The specimen comprised unsorted PBMCs, sampled 0.1 years after starting antiretroviral therapy. The CDR3, as DNA: TGTGCCAGCCTGACAACCGGGACAGGGAACGAGCAGTACTTC. Amino acid sequence: CASLTTGTGNEQYF.